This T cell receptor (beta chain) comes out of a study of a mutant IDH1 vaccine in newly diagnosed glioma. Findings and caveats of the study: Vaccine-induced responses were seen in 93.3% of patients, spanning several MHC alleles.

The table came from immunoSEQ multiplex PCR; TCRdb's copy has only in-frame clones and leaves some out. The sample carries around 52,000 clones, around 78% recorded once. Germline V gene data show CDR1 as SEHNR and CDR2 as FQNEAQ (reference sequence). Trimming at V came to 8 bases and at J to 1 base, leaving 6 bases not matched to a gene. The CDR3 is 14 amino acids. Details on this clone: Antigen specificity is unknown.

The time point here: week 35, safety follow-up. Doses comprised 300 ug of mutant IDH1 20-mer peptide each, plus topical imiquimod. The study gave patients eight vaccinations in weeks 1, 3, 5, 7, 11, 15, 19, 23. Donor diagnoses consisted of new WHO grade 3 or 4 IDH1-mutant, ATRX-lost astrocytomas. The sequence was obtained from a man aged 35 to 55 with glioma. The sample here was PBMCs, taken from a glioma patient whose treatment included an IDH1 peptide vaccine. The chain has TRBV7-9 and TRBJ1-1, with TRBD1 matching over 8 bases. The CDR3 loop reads CASCKDRGNTEAFF. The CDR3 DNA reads TGTGCCAGCTGTAAAGACAGGGGGAACACTGAAGCTTTCTTT.